Below are 7 T cell receptor beta chains sequenced from a single sample in a study of OX40 agonist ivuxolimab in advanced cancers. Assay used: immunoSEQ multiplex PCR; TCRdb lists only in-frame clones, some missing. The sample carries approximately 50,000 clones, less than 85% recorded once. Sequences were derived from CD4+ or CD8+ T cells sorted from blood, sampled in a trial of the OX40 agonist ivuxolimab. These receptors were obtained from an adult with an advanced solid tumor such as melanoma, head and neck, liver or kidney cancer.

This clone showed up just a few times. The chain employs TRBV7-3 and TRBJ2-2, with no clear D. Germline CDR1 is SGHTA and CDR2 is FQGTGA. The CDR3 is 13 residues long. The V end was cut by 8 bases, the J end by 2 bases, with 9 bases between. CDR3 residues: CASRPINTGELFF. Here the CDR3 DNA reads TGTGCCAGCCGACCCATAAACACCGGGGAGCTGTTTTTT.

The chain is built from TRBV5-6 and TRBJ2-7; D remains unclear. This CDR3 contains 13 residues. V was cut by 0 bases and J by 2 bases, with 6 bases left in between. The germline V gene encodes CDR1 SGHDT and CDR2 YYEEEE. CDR3 sequence (DNA): TGTGCCAGCAGCTTGGCGGCGGCCTACGAGCAGTACTTC. This codes for CASSLAAAYEQYF.

The genes are TRBV15 and TRBJ2-2; possibly TRBD1 for D (5 bases). The V end was cut by 2 bases, the J end by 0 bases, with 10 bases between. CDR1 is LNHNV, CDR2 YYDKDF, per germline (reference sequence). CDR3 length: 16 amino acids. The CDR3 spells CATSRWGSSNTGELFF. DNA of the CDR3: TGTGCCACCAGCAGATGGGGCAGCTCGAACACCGGGGAGCTGTTTTTT.

By its share, this clone is medium-sized. J is TRBJ1-2 and V is TRBV19; a possible D gene is TRBD1 (6 bases). Germline V gene sequence: CDR1 LNHDA, CDR2 SQIVND (reference sequence). CDR3 length equals 14 residues. V was shortened by 8 bases and J by 0 bases, with 13 bases between the two germline ends. CDR3 amino acids: CASAGQRANYGYTF. CDR3 nucleotides: TGTGCCAGTGCCGGACAGAGGGCTAACTATGGCTACACCTTC.

V gene TRBV15 combines with J gene TRBJ1-2, with D hard to call. Looked up from germline, CDR1 is LNHNV and CDR2 is YYDKDF (reference sequence). Trimming stripped 0 bases from V and 5 bases from J, with 13 bases between. The CDR3 sequence is 15 residues long. The CDR3 region has the DNA TGTGCCACCAGCAGAGATCTAGGCACCGGATATGGCTACACCTTC. This codes for CATSRDLGTGYGYTF.

This chain uses TRBV28 with TRBJ2-5; 9 nucleotides align to TRBD2. The V and J ends lost 4 bases and 0 bases, in that order; junction bases with no gene match: 3. This CDR3 is built from 15 residues. Germline CDR1 reads MDHEN; CDR2 reads SYDVKM. The CDR3 sequence: CASSSTSGDQETQYF. The CDR3 coding sequence is TGTGCCAGCAGTTCGACTAGCGGAGACCAAGAGACCCAGTACTTC. Together with reference TRBV28 and TRBJ2-5, the CDR3 gives the full variable domain: DVKVTQSSRYLVKRTGEKVFLECVQDMDHENMFWYRQDPGLGLRLIYFSYDVKMKEKGDIPEGYSVSREKKERFSLILESASTNQTSMYLCASSSTSGDQETQYFGPGTRLLVL.

The chain is built from TRBV5-8 and TRBJ1-3, with no clear D. CDR1 is SGHTS and CDR2 is YDEGEE in the germline V gene. The CDR3 runs 12 residues. Trimming shortened V by 1 base and J by 5 bases, and 4 bases separated the two germline ends. As DNA, the CDR3 is TGTGCCAGCAGCTTGCGGAGAAACACCATATATTTT. This sequence encodes CASSLRRNTIYF. Variable domain in full (rest from reference TRBV5-8 and TRBJ1-3): EAGVTQSPTHLIKTRGQQATLRCSPISGHTSVYWYQQALGLGLQFLLWYDEGEERNRGNFPPRFSGRQFPNYSSELNVNALELEDSALYLCASSLRRNTIYFGEGSWLTVV.